Listed below are T cell receptor beta chains from one sample, sequenced in a study of cytomegalovirus exposure and HLA in healthy donors. Generated by immunoSEQ multiplex PCR, the TCRdb table keeps only in-frame clones and is missing some. The sample has about 230,000 clones, 80% to 90% seen once. The sample taken for sequencing was PBMCs. These receptors all come from a woman aged 18 to 35 in good health and CMV-seronegative. CDR3s include the opening cysteine and the closing phenylalanine or tryptophan. D genes are given only for firm matches. Rows may omit the clone size; those that give it use once, few, many or a size class.

cdr3_length j_call clone_size d_call v_call cdr3_aa cdr3_nt
14 TRBJ2-7 NA TRBD1 TRBV5-1 CASSLYRGGREQYF TGCGCCAGCAGCTTGTACAGGGGTGGTCGCGAGCAGTACTTC
12 TRBJ1-1 NA TRBD1 TRBV4-3 CASSGTGGWAFF TGCGCCAGCAGCGGGACAGGGGGCTGGGCTTTCTTT
12 TRBJ2-7 once NA TRBV5-1 CASSLPSYEQYF TGCGCCAGCAGCCTACCCTCCTACGAGCAGTACTTC
12 TRBJ2-3 NA NA TRBV11-2 CASSRSWEMQYF TGTGCCAGCAGCCGAAGCTGGGAGATGCAGTATTTT
16 TRBJ2-1 NA TRBD2 TRBV7-8 CASSPLGGGRVNEQFF TGTGCCAGCAGCCCACTCGGGGGGGGCAGGGTCAATGAGCAGTTCTTC
16 TRBJ1-2 NA NA TRBV27 CASSLSYGGTEIRYTF TGTGCCAGCAGTTTATCTTACGGCGGGACTGAGATCCGCTACACCTTC
15 TRBJ1-2 NA TRBD1 TRBV2 CASRADRVAHYGYTF TGTGCCAGCAGGGCGGACAGGGTTGCTCACTATGGCTACACCTTC
17 TRBJ2-2 few TRBD1 TRBV19 CASSPAVGQRFSGELFF TGTGCCAGTAGTCCGGCCGTGGGACAGCGGTTCTCCGGGGAGCTGTTTTTT
14 TRBJ2-2 NA NA TRBV14 CASSHRQETGELFF TGTGCCAGCAGCCACCGACAAGAGACCGGGGAGCTGTTTTTT
14 TRBJ2-1 NA NA TRBV19 CATKKQRELGEQFF TGTGCCACAAAAAAACAAAGGGAACTAGGTGAGCAGTTCTTC
15 TRBJ2-7 NA NA TRBV6-5 CASSYGGERSYEQYF TGTGCCAGCAGTTACGGAGGGGAAAGGAGCTACGAGCAGTACTTC
15 TRBJ1-5 NA TRBD1 TRBV5-1 CASSLTGGAAQPQHF TGCGCCAGCAGCCTTACAGGGGGCGCCGCCCAGCCCCAGCATTTT
22 TRBJ2-5 NA NA TRBV19 CASSRPENSVSGTAGRWETQYF TGTGCCAGTAGTAGACCAGAGAACAGTGTGAGCGGAACCGCCGGGAGATGGGAGACCCAGTACTTC
16 TRBJ2-3 NA TRBD2 TRBV7-3 CASTPGTSGNTDTQYF TGTGCCAGCACGCCCGGGACTAGCGGGAACACAGATACGCAGTATTTT
13 TRBJ2-7 NA NA TRBV6-5 CASSPGASYEQYF TGTGCCAGCAGTCCCGGAGCCTCCTACGAGCAGTACTTC
15 TRBJ2-7 few NA TRBV11-3 CASSSRQGWGYEQYF TGTGCCAGCAGCTCCCGTCAGGGTTGGGGCTACGAGCAGTACTTC
14 TRBJ2-7 once NA TRBV7-6 CASSLEATIYEQYF TGTGCCAGCAGCTTAGAGGCGACTATCTACGAGCAGTACTTC
12 TRBJ2-5 NA NA TRBV29-1 CSVGTRGETQYF TGCAGCGTTGGGACGAGGGGGGAGACCCAGTACTTC
16 TRBJ2-2 NA NA TRBV19 CASSILGQEDTGELFF TGTGCCAGTAGTATACTAGGGCAGGAGGACACCGGGGAGCTGTTTTTT
16 TRBJ2-2 NA NA TRBV18 CASSPKDSLAPGELFF TGTGCCAGCTCACCGAAAGATAGTCTAGCGCCCGGGGAGCTGTTTTTT
13 TRBJ1-2 few NA TRBV6-1 CASSEEGRSGYTF TGTGCCAGCAGTGAAGAAGGGAGAAGCGGCTACACCTTC
15 TRBJ1-1 once TRBD1 TRBV7-9 CASSREQGSNTEAFF TGTGCCAGCAGCCGAGAACAGGGGTCGAACACTGAAGCTTTCTTT
15 TRBJ1-2 NA TRBD1 TRBV9 CASSQGDPENYGYTF TGTGCCAGCAGCCAGGGGGATCCAGAAAACTATGGCTACACCTTC
16 TRBJ1-1 NA NA TRBV6-7 CASSYSLGGRDTEAFF TGTGCCAGCAGTTACTCACTCGGGGGGAGGGACACTGAAGCTTTCTTT
15 TRBJ2-2 NA NA TRBV27 CASSFNRKGAGELFF TGTGCCAGCAGTTTCAATAGAAAGGGGGCCGGGGAGCTGTTTTTT
16 TRBJ2-3 NA NA TRBV10-1 CASGPGGLGSTDTQYF TGCGCCAGCGGACCTGGAGGGCTAGGGAGCACAGATACGCAGTATTTT
12 TRBJ2-7 once TRBD2 TRBV7-2 CASSRGVYEQYF TGTGCCAGCAGCCGGGGGGTCTACGAGCAGTACTTC
15 TRBJ2-7 NA NA TRBV4-2 CASSPTVTSRYEQYF TGTGCCAGCAGCCCCACAGTAACTTCCCGCTACGAGCAGTACTTC
13 TRBJ1-2 NA NA TRBV6-6 CASSYKEGYGYTF TGTGCCAGCAGTTACAAGGAGGGCTATGGCTACACCTTC
13 TRBJ2-3 NA NA TRBV2 CASTPSPSDTQYF TGTGCCAGCACCCCCTCCCCCTCAGATACGCAGTATTTT
15 TRBJ1-3 NA TRBD1 TRBV9 CASSPQPGQGNTIYF TGTGCCAGCAGCCCCCAGCCGGGACAGGGTAACACCATATATTTT
13 TRBJ2-7 NA TRBD2 TRBV27 CAIGRGGIYEQYF TGTGCCATCGGGAGGGGGGGAATATACGAGCAGTACTTC
14 TRBJ2-3 NA NA TRBV5-8 CASSFGPSTDTQYF TGTGCCAGCAGCTTTGGGCCTAGCACAGATACGCAGTATTTT
13 TRBJ2-7 NA TRBD1 TRBV6-1 CASSLTGSYEQYF TGTGCCAGCAGTTTGACAGGGTCCTACGAGCAGTACTTC
13 TRBJ2-3 NA NA TRBV7-2 CASKDRLTDTQYF TGTGCCAGCAAGGACAGACTCACAGATACGCAGTATTTT
13 TRBJ2-7 NA NA TRBV27 CASSDTGAYEQYF TGTGCCAGCAGTGACACGGGGGCCTACGAGCAGTACTTC
13 TRBJ1-2 NA NA TRBV5-6 CASRPTSGNGYTF TGTGCCAGCAGACCTACCTCCGGTAATGGCTACACCTTC
21 TRBJ2-6 NA TRBD1 TRBV4-3 CASSALTPGTGLRSGANVLTF TGCGCCAGCAGCGCACTTACCCCCGGGACAGGTCTCCGCTCTGGGGCCAACGTCCTGACTTTC
16 TRBJ2-7 NA NA TRBV28 CASSLTGWQGVHEQYF TGTGCCAGCAGTTTAACGGGCTGGCAAGGGGTCCACGAGCAGTACTTC
15 TRBJ1-5 NA TRBD1 TRBV5-5 CASSFTGGGDQPQHF TGTGCCAGCAGCTTTACAGGGGGAGGGGATCAGCCCCAGCATTTT
17 TRBJ2-7 NA NA TRBV11-2 CASSLGLTWGESYEQYF TGTGCCAGCAGCTTAGGGTTAACTTGGGGGGAATCCTACGAGCAGTACTTC
15 TRBJ2-7 NA NA TRBV4-1 CASSQEPSRYYEQYF TGCGCCAGCAGCCAAGAGCCTAGCCGATACTACGAGCAGTACTTC
15 TRBJ1-5 NA TRBD1 TRBV6-1 CASRSGQGFNQPQHF TGTGCCAGCAGGTCGGGACAGGGGTTCAATCAGCCCCAGCATTTT
14 TRBJ2-7 NA NA TRBV5-6 CASGELAASGVQYF TGTGCCAGCGGGGAACTAGCAGCTTCGGGTGTGCAGTACTTC
17 TRBJ2-2 NA TRBD1 TRBV5-8 CASSPEPGQENAGELFF TGTGCCAGCAGCCCGGAGCCGGGACAGGAGAACGCCGGGGAGCTGTTTTTT
15 TRBJ1-2 few TRBD1 TRBV7-9 CASSPRTGVNYGYTF TGTGCCAGCAGCCCCCGGACAGGGGTTAACTATGGCTACACCTTC
11 TRBJ2-1 NA TRBD2 TRBV10-1 CASRERGEQFF TGCGCCAGCCGGGAGCGGGGCGAGCAGTTCTTC
18 TRBJ2-6 NA TRBD1 TRBV4-3 CASSQVDRAALGANVLTF TGCGCCAGCAGCCAAGTTGACAGGGCTGCTCTGGGGGCCAACGTCCTGACTTTC
13 TRBJ2-7 few NA TRBV27 CASSLTAAYEQYF TGTGCCAGCAGTTTGACAGCCGCCTACGAGCAGTACTTC
11 TRBJ2-7 once NA TRBV7-7 CASSSEYEQYF TGTGCCAGCAGCTCGGAGTACGAGCAGTACTTC
19 TRBJ2-7 NA TRBD1 TRBV4-3 CASSHRLRDRETSSYEQYF TGCGCCAGCAGCCATAGATTGAGGGACAGGGAAACGAGCTCCTACGAGCAGTACTTC
14 TRBJ2-7 NA TRBD1 TRBV4-3 CASSQVTGQGEQYF TGCGCCAGCAGCCAAGTGACAGGGCAGGGCGAGCAGTACTTC
14 TRBJ2-1 NA NA TRBV6-4 CASIPGTSGGEQFF TGTGCCAGCATCCCCGGGACTTCGGGCGGAGAGCAGTTCTTC
13 TRBJ1-1 NA NA TRBV2 CASSRDMDTEAFF TGTGCCAGCAGCAGGGATATGGACACTGAAGCTTTCTTT
14 TRBJ2-2 NA NA TRBV5-1 CASSPVPYTGELFF TGCGCCAGCAGCCCGGTCCCTTACACCGGGGAGCTGTTTTTT